The 13 T cell receptor beta chains presented below share a single source sample, sequenced in a study of blood T cell repertoires in COVID-19. Profiling relied on immunoSEQ multiplex PCR, and the TCRdb table lists in-frame clones only, not all of them. This table has 200,000 to 300,000 clones, more than 85% appearing once. Sequenced: PBMCs or T cells enriched from blood (not recorded which). The source of these receptors is a woman under 40 who had recovered from COVID-19.

The CDR3 DNA reads TGTGCCAGCAGTTTAGGACAGGGCGGGTGGACAGATACGCAGTATTTT. Residues: CASSLGQGGWTDTQYF. The V and J genes are TRBV28 and TRBJ2-3; TRBD1 matches 8 bases. Looked up from germline, CDR1 is MDHEN and CDR2 is SYDVKM. This CDR3 has 16 amino acids. Trimming at V came to 2 bases and at J to 3 bases, leaving 7 bases not matched to a gene.

The V gene is TRBV5-4, the J gene TRBJ2-2; 7 bases match TRBD2. The trim removed 0 bases at V and 2 bases at J, leaving 4 bases unmatched. CDR3 size: 16 residues. The V gene's germline CDR1 is SGHNT and CDR2 YYREEE (reference sequence). The CDR3 region is CASSLGLAVNTGELFF. The CDR3 DNA is TGTGCCAGCAGCTTGGGGCTAGCGGTTAACACCGGGGAGCTGTTTTTT. Based on the CDR3 plus reference TRBV5-4 and TRBJ2-2, the full variable domain is ETGVTQSPTHLIKTRGQQVTLRCSSQSGHNTVSWYQQALGQGPQFIFQYYREEENGRGNFPPRFSGLQFPNYSSELNVNALELDDSALYLCASSLGLAVNTGELFFGEGSRLTVL.

The chain has TRBV10-3 and TRBJ2-1; tentative D call: TRBD1 (5 bases). V was cut by 2 bases and J by 1 base, with 12 bases left in between. Per germline, CDR1 ENHRY and CDR2 SYGVKD. The CDR3 is 16 amino acids. CDR3 residues: CAISELRAKSYNEQFF. In nucleotides, the CDR3 is TGTGCCATCAGTGAGCTCAGGGCTAAATCCTACAATGAGCAGTTCTTC.

The rearrangement links TRBV9 to TRBJ2-3; a possible D gene is TRBD1 (6 bases). CDR1 and CDR2 from the germline V gene are SGDLS and YYNGEE. Trimming cost V 0 bases and J 4 bases, with 15 bases left between them. There are 16 residues in the CDR3. The CDR3: CASSVDSYGGPDTQYF. The CDR3, as DNA: TGTGCCAGCAGCGTAGATTCGTATGGGGGCCCAGATACGCAGTATTTT.

The V call is TRBV4-2, the J call TRBJ2-1; 13 bases are a match to TRBD2. The CDR3 has 16 amino acids. The V segment lost 3 bases and the J segment 4 bases; nucleotides outside the gene matches: 3. Germline loops: CDR1 LGHNA, CDR2 YNFKEQ. CDR3 DNA: TGTGCCAGCAGCCACGAACTAGCGGGAGGGTACAATGAGCAGTTCTTC. Amino acids: CASSHELAGGYNEQFF.

A remark on this clone: Mismatch with germline at one junction end may stem from a read error. The V and J genes are TRBV7-7 and TRBJ2-1, with D perhaps matching TRBD2 (5 bases). The length of the CDR3 is 15 residues. Germline V CDR1 and CDR2: SSHAT, FNYEAQ (reference sequence). The CDR3 nucleotides read TGTGCTAGCAGCTTAGGGCCACCGGGAAATAATGAGCAGTTCTTC. Its translation is CASSLGPPGNNEQFF.

This clone was observed a single time. CDR3 protein: CASSLGQGNYGYTF. DNA of the CDR3: TGTGCCAGCAGCTTGGGACAGGGGAACTATGGCTACACCTTC. V gene TRBV5-4 combines with J gene TRBJ1-2, with 8 bases that match TRBD1. CDR1 and CDR2 (germline): SGHNT, YYREEE (reference sequence). This CDR3 has 14 amino acids. V was clipped by 0 bases and J by 2 bases; unmatched bases: 0.

The chain employs TRBV24-1 and TRBJ1-4; 8 positions agree with TRBD1. The V and J ends lost 4 bases and 4 bases, in that order; junction bases with no gene match: 4. The CDR3 is 15 amino acids. Germline lookup yields CDR1 KGHDR and CDR2 SFDVKD. CDR3 region: CATSETGTGNEKLFF. The CDR3 coding sequence is TGTGCCACCAGTGAAACCGGGACAGGTAATGAAAAACTGTTTTTT.

This sequence joins TRBV7-3 and TRBJ1-2, with a possible D match to TRBD1 (5 bases). V dropped 5 bases and J dropped 6 bases, with 22 bases sitting between them. The CDR3 runs 16 residues. CDR1 is SGHTA, CDR2 FQGTGA, per germline. The CDR3 region has the DNA TGTGCCAGCAGCCCGATCGGGGGTCAGACGGTGAATGGCTACACCTTC. Protein sequence: CASSPIGGQTVNGYTF.

This clone is a singleton in its sample. CDR3: CASSTQTGVSGNTIYF. The CDR3 nucleotides read TGTGCCAGCAGCACCCAGACAGGGGTCTCTGGAAACACCATATATTTT. This rearrangement joins TRBV5-4 to TRBJ1-3; 8 bases agree with TRBD1. The CDR3 has 16 amino acids. The germline CDR1 and CDR2 sequences are SGHNT and YYREEE (reference sequence). V shed 4 bases and J 0 bases; nucleotides not matched to a gene: 6.

CDR3 coding DNA: TGTGCCAGCTCACCACGTGCAGGGTCCGACTATGGCTACACCTTC. Translating it yields CASSPRAGSDYGYTF. The rearrangement links TRBV18 to TRBJ1-2; weak D call: TRBD1 (5 bases). The CDR3 contains 15 residues. Germline assignment: CDR1 KGHSH and CDR2 LQKENI. V was clipped by 1 base and J by 3 bases, with 12 bases between them. Full variable domain (remainder filled in from reference TRBV18 and TRBJ1-2): NAGVMQNPRHLVRRRGQEARLRCSPMKGHSHVYWYRQLPEEGLKFMVYLQKENIIDESGMPKERFSAEFPKEGPSILRIQQVVRGDSAAYFCASSPRAGSDYGYTFGSGTRLTVV.

The chain uses TRBV6-5 and TRBJ2-1; 8 bases agree with TRBD2. The CDR3 contains 16 residues. Trimming at V came to 0 bases and at J to 6 bases, leaving 7 bases not matched to a gene. Germline lookup yields CDR1 MNHEY and CDR2 SVGAGI. CDR3 nucleotide sequence: TGTGCCAGCAGTTACTCGAGCGGGAGAGGTCGCAATGAGCAGTTCTTC. This sequence encodes CASSYSSGRGRNEQFF.

The V call is TRBV29-1, the J call TRBJ2-1; the match to TRBD2 covers 7 bases. After removal of 8 bases from V and 4 bases from J, the junction contained 5 bases not matched to a gene. The CDR3 consists of 12 residues. Germline values: CDR1 SQVTM, CDR2 ANQGSEA. CDR3 DNA: TGCAGCACACTAGCGACGTACAATGAGCAGTTCTTC. Residues: CSTLATYNEQFF.